The sequence of this T cell receptor (beta chain) was determined in a study of blood T cells in healthy people across ages. General study results and limits: Investigators treated diversity estimates from one million T cells as underestimates. TCR beta diversity tracked closely with naive T cell percentage.

In each sample, at least 6 million PBMCs were isolated. This clonotype was found many times. Antigen specificity is unknown. It was with a sample-barcoded 5' primer and a J-beta primer mix that a second PCR of roughly 7 to 11 cycles was run. Every cDNA molecule bore a tag from a template-switch adaptor containing 12 random nucleotides. TCRdb analysed the 5' RACE reads with MiXCR anew, one entry per CDR3 protein. The table lists 1.5 million to 2 million distinct CDR3 sequences, about two fifths of them singletons, with roughly 23% in the top ten. Deletions cut 6 bases from V and 7 bases from J, with 19 bases between. The CDR3 has 15 residues. Germline CDR1 reads MNHEY; CDR2 reads SVGEGT.

The receptor was derived from a human donor in good health. Specimen: blood. This sequence joins TRBV6-2 or TRBV6-3 and TRBJ2-4; D is undetermined. CDR3 nucleotide sequence: TGTGCCAGCAGCCCGCACGTTGAGGACGGGAACATTCAGTACTTC. Amino acids: CASSPHVEDGNIQYF.